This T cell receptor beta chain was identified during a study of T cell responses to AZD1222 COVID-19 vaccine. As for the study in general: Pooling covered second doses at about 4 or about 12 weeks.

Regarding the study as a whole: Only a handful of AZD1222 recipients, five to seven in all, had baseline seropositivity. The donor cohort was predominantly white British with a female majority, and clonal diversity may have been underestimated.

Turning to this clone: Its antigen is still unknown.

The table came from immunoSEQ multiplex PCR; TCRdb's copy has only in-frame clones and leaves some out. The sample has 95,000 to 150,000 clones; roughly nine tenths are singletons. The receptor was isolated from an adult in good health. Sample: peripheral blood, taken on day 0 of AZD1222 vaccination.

The CDR3 sequence is CASSRGSEETQYF. DNA of the CDR3: TGTGCCAGCAGTCGAGGGTCAGAAGAGACCCAGTACTTC. The chain employs TRBV27 and TRBJ2-5, with TRBD2 as a possible D gene (5 bases). Germline V gives CDR1 MNHEY, CDR2 SMNVEV (reference sequence). Trimming took off 5 bases at V and 3 bases at J, with 10 bases between the two ends. This CDR3 contains 13 residues.